This T cell receptor (beta chain) was sequenced for a study of T cell responses to AZD1222 COVID-19 vaccine. Study-level background: Analyses pooled second doses at about 4 or about 12 weeks. Overall study findings and caveats: Increased Spike-specific TCR breadth and depth were observed after two AZD1222 doses.

Per germline, CDR1 MNHEY and CDR2 SMNVEV (reference sequence). The CDR3 loop spans 15 amino acids. Trimming pared 3 bases from V and 0 bases from J, leaving 10 bases between. About this clone: Its antigen remains unidentified.

Generated by immunoSEQ multiplex PCR, the TCRdb table keeps only in-frame clones and is missing some. The sample has over 130,000 clones; roughly 90% are singletons. This chain links TRBV27 with TRBJ2-3; D not certain. The material sequenced was peripheral blood, taken on day 0 of AZD1222 vaccination. This TCR came from an adult in good health. The CDR3 sequence: CASSFWQTSTDTQYF. Here the CDR3 DNA reads TGTGCCAGCAGTTTTTGGCAGACTAGCACAGATACGCAGTATTTT.